Shown below are 10 T cell receptor beta chains from a single sample sequenced in a study of CD8+CD57+ T cells in acquired aplastic anemia. For CDR3 and TCR beta VDJ profiling, genomic DNA was the template used. A single record per CDR3 protein comes from TCRdb applying MiXCR to the reads. The sample lists roughly 130,000 distinct CDR3 sequences, around 50% occurring once. Material for sequencing was sorted CD4+, CD8+, or CD8+CD57+ T cells (not recorded which) from PBMCs. The receptors come from a human donor in good health, serving as a control.

The chain has TRBV5-6 and TRBJ2-3; 8 positions agree with TRBD2. CDR1 is SGHDT and CDR2 is YYEEEE in the germline V gene. The CDR3 sequence is 15 residues long. V lost 2 bases, J lost 1 base, and 3 bases stayed unmatched. The CDR3, as DNA: TGTGCCAGCAGCTTTCGGGGGGGCGGCACAGATACGCAGTATTTT. The encoded protein is CASSFRGGGTDTQYF.

This clonotype was detected ten times or more. The genes are TRBV7-9 and TRBJ2-5; D ambiguous. The V end lost 2 bases, the J end lost 6 bases, and 7 bases lay between the germline ends. The CDR3 has 12 residues. Per germline, CDR1 SEHNR and CDR2 FQNEAQ (reference sequence). CDR3 region: CASSLLAKTQYF. The CDR3 DNA is TGTGCCAGCAGCTTATTGGCAAAGACCCAGTACTTC.

This clonotype was counted between two and nine times. As the CDR3 is not closed by the conserved phenylalanine or tryptophan, this likely results from a read error. The rearrangement uses TRBV6-2 or TRBV6-3 and TRBJ2-7; D is ambiguous. The CDR3 is 12 residues long. Per the germline V gene, CDR1 is MNHEY and CDR2 is SVGEGT. Deletions cut 4 bases from V and 3 bases from J, with 7 bases between. Written as DNA, the CDR3 is TGTGCCAGCAGTTTAACAGACTACGAGCAGTACCTC. Protein: CASSLTDYEQYL.

This clonotype was seen ten or more times. The rearrangement links TRBV4-3 to TRBJ1-5; D is ambiguous. The V end was cut by 1 base, the J end by 7 bases, with 8 bases between. The CDR3 length is 13 residues. Germline lookup yields CDR1 LGHNA and CDR2 YSLEER. CDR3 protein: CASSQGSSQPQHF. In nucleotides, the CDR3 is TGCGCCAGCAGCCAAGGGTCCTCGCAGCCCCAGCATTTT.

Many counts were recorded for this clonotype. J is TRBJ2-3 and V is TRBV12-3 or TRBV12-4, with 9 positions matching TRBD2. The J segment lost 4 bases and the V segment lost 6 bases, leaving 11 bases of the junction unmatched. The CDR3 covers 16 residues. This chain's CDR3 is CASSFQGGGASDTQYF. The CDR3 nucleotides are TGTGCCAGCAGCTTTCAGGGCGGGGGGGCTTCAGATACGCAGTATTTT.

In this sample, this clonotype turned up many times. The chain is built from TRBV7-2 and TRBJ1-1, with D maybe TRBD1 (5 bases). The CDR3 spans 15 residues. Trimming took 1 base from V and 2 from J, leaving 11 bases between them. The germline CDR1 and CDR2 sequences are SGHTA and FQGNSA. Here the CDR3 DNA reads TGTGCCAGCAGCTTAGGTCCAGGGAAAAACACTGAAGCTTTCTTT. This codes for CASSLGPGKNTEAFF.

This clonotype was detected only a few times. This may come from a read error, since a much larger clone is one base off. The CDR3 carries no conserved terminal phenylalanine or tryptophan, so it likely arises from a read error. This chain connects TRBV11-2 to TRBJ2-1, with 7 bases aligning to TRBD1. Germline V lookup: CDR1 SGHAT, CDR2 FQNNGV. CDR3 length equals 16 residues. The V gene end was trimmed by 4 bases and the J gene end by 5 bases; junction bases not matched to a gene: 11. CDR3 DNA: TGTGCCAGCAGCTCCAAGGTCACAGGGGACCACAATGAGCAGTTCTCC. This codes for CASSSKVTGDHNEQFS.

The V and J genes are TRBV10-3 and TRBJ1-2; 7 bases line up with TRBD1. The CDR3 length is 15 residues. The germline V gene encodes CDR1 ENHRY and CDR2 SYGVKD. Losses at the gene ends were 4 bases for V and 7 bases for J; bases not matched to a gene: 12. The CDR3 DNA sequence: TGTGCCATCAGTGCATATTCACAGGGGAGCTCTGGCTACACCTTC. It yields the protein CAISAYSQGSSGYTF.

Concerning this clonotype: This may stem from a read error, because a much larger clone lies one nucleotide away. The chain is built from TRBV11-2 and TRBJ2-5; D unresolved. This CDR3 comprises 16 residues. CDR1 and CDR2 from the germline V gene are SGHAT and FQNNGV. This chain's CDR3 is CASRANLGVYEEAQYF. The DNA for the CDR3 is TGTGCCAGCAGGGCAAACTTAGGAGTTTATGAAGAGGCCCAGTACTTC.

This clonotype was recorded many times. The chain recombines TRBV5-1 with TRBJ2-5, with 9 nucleotides matching TRBD1. V shed 3 bases and J 5 bases; nucleotides not matched to a gene: 5. The length of the CDR3 is 14 residues. Germline V gene data show CDR1 as SGHRS and CDR2 as YFSETQ. The CDR3 DNA reads TGCGCCAGCAGCTGGACAGGGGCATTGGAGACCCAGTACTTC. This translates into CASSWTGALETQYF.